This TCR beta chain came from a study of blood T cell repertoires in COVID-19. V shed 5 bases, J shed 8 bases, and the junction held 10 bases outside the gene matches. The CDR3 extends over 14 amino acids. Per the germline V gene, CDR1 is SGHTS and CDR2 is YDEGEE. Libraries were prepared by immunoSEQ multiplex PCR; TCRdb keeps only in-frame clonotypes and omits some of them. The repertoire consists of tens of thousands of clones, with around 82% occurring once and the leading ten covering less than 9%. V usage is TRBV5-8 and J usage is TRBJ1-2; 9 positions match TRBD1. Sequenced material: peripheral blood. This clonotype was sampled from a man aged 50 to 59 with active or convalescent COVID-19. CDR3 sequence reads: CASRLPGQGGGYTF. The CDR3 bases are TGTGCCAGCAGATTACCGGGACAGGGTGGAGGCTACACCTTC. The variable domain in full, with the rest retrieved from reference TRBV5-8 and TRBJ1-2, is EAGVTQSPTHLIKTRGQQATLRCSPISGHTSVYWYQQALGLGLQFLLWYDEGEERNRGNFPPRFSGRQFPNYSSELNVNALELEDSALYLCASRLPGQGGGYTFGSGTRLTVV.